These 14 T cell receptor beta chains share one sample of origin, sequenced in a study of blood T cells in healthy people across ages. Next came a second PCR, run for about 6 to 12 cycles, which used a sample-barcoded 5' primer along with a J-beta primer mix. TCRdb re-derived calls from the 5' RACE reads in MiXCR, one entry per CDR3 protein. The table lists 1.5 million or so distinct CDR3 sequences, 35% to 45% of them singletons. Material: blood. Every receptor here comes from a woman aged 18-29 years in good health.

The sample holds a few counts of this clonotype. DNA for the CDR3: TGTGCCAGAAGAGGGGAGGATTCACATACGCAGTATTTT. Residues: CARRGEDSHTQYF. The chain uses TRBV5-3 and TRBJ2-3; D perhaps matches TRBD2 (6 bases). TRBV5-3 is annotated as an ORF whose role is uncertain. Deletions cut 5 bases from V and 7 bases from J, with 14 bases between. The CDR3 contains 13 residues.

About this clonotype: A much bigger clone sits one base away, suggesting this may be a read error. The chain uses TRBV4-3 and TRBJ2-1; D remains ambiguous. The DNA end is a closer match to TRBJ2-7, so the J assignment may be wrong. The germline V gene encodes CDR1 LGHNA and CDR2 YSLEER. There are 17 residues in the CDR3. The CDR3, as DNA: TGCGCCAGCAGCCAAGTGTCGCAGATTACATCCTACAATGAGCAGTACTTC. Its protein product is CASSQVSQITSYNEQYF.

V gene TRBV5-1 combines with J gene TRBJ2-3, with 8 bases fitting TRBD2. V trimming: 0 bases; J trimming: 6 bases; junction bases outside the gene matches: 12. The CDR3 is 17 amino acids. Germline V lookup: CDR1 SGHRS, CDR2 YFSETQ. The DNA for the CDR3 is TGCGCCAGCAGCTTGGAAGTAGCGGGAATGGGGCCGGATACGCAGTATTTT. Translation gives CASSLEVAGMGPDTQYF.

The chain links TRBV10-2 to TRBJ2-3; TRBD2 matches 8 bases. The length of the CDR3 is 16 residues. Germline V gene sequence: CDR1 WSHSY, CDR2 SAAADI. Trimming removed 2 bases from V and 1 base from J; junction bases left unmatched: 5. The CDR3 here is CASSEDWRGGTDTQYF. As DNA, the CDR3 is TGCGCCAGCAGTGAGGATTGGCGGGGGGGCACAGATACGCAGTATTTT.

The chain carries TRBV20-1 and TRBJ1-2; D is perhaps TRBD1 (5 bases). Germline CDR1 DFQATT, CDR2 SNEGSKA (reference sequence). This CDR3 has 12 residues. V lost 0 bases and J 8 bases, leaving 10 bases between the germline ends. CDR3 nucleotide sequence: TGCAGTGCTAGAGAAGGGGCAGGAGGCTACACCTTC. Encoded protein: CSAREGAGGYTF.

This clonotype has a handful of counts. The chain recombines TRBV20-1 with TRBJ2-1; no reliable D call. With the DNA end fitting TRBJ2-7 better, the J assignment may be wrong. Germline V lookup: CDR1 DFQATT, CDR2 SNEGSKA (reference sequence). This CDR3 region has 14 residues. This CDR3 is CSARDWVADNEQYF. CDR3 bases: TGCAGTGCTAGAGATTGGGTAGCCGACAATGAGCAGTACTTC.

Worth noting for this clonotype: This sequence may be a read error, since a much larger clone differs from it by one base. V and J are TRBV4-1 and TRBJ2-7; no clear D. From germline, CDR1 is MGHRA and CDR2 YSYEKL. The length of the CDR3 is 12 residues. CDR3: CTSSQVSYEQYF. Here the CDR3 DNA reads TGCACCAGCAGCCAGGTTAGCTACGAGCAGTACTTC.

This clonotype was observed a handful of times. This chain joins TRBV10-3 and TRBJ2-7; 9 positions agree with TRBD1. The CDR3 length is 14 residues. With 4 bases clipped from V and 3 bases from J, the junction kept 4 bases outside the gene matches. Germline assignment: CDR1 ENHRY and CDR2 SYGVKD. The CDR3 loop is CAISVTGGGYEQYF. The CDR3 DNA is TGTGCCATCAGTGTTACAGGGGGCGGCTACGAGCAGTACTTC.

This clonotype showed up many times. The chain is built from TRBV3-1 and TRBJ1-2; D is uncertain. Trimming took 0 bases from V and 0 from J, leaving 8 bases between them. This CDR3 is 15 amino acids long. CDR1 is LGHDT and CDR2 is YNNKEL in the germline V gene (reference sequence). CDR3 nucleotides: TGTGCCAGCAGCCAAGATCTTAGAACTAACTATGGCTACACCTTC. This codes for CASSQDLRTNYGYTF.

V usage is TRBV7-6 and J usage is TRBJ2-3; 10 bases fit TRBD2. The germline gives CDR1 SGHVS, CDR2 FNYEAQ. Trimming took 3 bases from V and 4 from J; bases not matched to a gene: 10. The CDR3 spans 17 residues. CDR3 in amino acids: CASSFRLAGEASDTQYF. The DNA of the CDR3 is TGTGCCAGCAGCTTTCGCCTAGCGGGAGAGGCCTCAGATACGCAGTATTTT. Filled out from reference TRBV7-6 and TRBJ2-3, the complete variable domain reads GAGVSQSPRYKVTKRGQDVALRCDPISGHVSLYWYRQALGQGPEFLTYFNYEAQQDKSGLPNDRFSAERPEGSISTLTIQRTEQRDSAMYRCASSFRLAGEASDTQYFGPGTRLTVL.

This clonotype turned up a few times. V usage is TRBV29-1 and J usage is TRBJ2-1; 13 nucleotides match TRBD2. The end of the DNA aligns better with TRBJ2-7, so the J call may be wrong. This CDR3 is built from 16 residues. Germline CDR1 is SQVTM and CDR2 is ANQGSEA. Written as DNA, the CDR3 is TGCAGCGTTTTTACGACTAGCGGGGGGTCCTACAATGAGCAGTACTTC. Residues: CSVFTTSGGSYNEQYF.

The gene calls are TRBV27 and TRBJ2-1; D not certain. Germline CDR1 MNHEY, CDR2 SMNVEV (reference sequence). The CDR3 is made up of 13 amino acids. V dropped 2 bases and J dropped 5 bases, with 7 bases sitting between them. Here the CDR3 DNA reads TGTGCCAGCAGTTTAAAGCTAGACAATGAGCAGTTCTTC. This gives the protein CASSLKLDNEQFF.

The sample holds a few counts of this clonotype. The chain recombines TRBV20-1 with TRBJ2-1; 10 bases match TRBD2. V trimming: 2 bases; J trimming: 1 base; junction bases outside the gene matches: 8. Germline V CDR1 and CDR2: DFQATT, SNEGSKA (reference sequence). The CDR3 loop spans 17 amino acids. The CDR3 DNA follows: TGCAGTGCTAGACTTAGCGGGGGGACAAATTCCTACAATGAGCAGTTCTTC. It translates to CSARLSGGTNSYNEQFF.

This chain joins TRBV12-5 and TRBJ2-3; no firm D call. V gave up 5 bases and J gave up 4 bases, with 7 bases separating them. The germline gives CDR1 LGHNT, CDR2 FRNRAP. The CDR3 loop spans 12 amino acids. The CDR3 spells CASGLAPDTQYF. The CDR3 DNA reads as TGTGCTAGTGGTCTTGCGCCAGATACGCAGTATTTT.